This T cell receptor (beta chain) was identified in a study of T-cell memory formation after mild COVID-19. As for the study in general: Largely, the TCR clusters proved donor specific.

TCRdb ran MiXCR on the 5' RACE reads and lists one entry per CDR3 protein. Of roughly 340,000 distinct CDR3 sequences listed, around a sixth are singletons. Per the germline V gene, CDR1 is LNHNV and CDR2 is YYDKDF (reference sequence). The V and J ends lost 4 bases and 6 bases respectively, with 15 bases between them. This CDR3 comprises 14 residues. This clonotype was found a few times. The sequence was obtained from a young man who had mild COVID-19 (a few samples of this study predate the infection). Cell type and time point are not known. Sequenced material: PBMCs or a T cell subset sorted from them (not recorded which). This chain links TRBV15 with TRBJ1-2; D is possibly TRBD1 (6 bases). For the CDR3, the DNA is TGTGCCACCAGCAAAGTAACAGGGACGGATGGCTACACCTTC. Protein product: CATSKVTGTDGYTF. Full variable domain (missing parts from reference TRBV15 and TRBJ1-2): DAMVIQNPRYQVTQFGKPVTLSCSQTLNHNVMYWYQQKSSQAPKLLFHYYDKDFNNEADTPDNFQSRRPNTSFCFLDIRSPGLGDTAMYLCATSKVTGTDGYTFGSGTRLTVV.